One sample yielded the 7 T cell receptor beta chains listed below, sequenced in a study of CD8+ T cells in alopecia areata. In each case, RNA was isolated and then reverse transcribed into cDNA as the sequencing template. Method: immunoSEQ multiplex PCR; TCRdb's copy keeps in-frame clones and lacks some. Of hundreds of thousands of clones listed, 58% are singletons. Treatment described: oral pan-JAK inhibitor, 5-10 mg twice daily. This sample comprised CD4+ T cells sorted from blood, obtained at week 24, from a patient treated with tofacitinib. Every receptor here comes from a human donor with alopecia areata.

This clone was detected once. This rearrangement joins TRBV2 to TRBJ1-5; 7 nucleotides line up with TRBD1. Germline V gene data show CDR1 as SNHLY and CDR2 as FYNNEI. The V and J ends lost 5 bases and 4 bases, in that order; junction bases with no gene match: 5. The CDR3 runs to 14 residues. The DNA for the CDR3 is TGTGCCAGCAGTCTGGACAGGATTAATCAGCCCCAGCATTTT. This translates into CASSLDRINQPQHF.

DNA for the CDR3: TGTGCCAGCAGCTTAGTAGGGAGATCGGGCAATCAGCCCCAGCATTTT. Translated: CASSLVGRSGNQPQHF. The V and J genes are TRBV7-2 and TRBJ1-5, with D unclear. V was trimmed by 1 base and J by 2 bases, leaving 12 bases between them. Germline V gene lookup returns CDR1 SGHTA and CDR2 FQGNSA. The CDR3 covers 16 residues.

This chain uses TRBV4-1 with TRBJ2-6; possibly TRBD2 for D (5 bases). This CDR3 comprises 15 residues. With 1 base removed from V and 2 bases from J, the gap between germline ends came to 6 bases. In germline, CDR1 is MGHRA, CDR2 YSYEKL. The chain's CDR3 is CASSQAGTGANVLTF. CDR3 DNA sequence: TGCGCCAGCAGCCAAGCCGGGACTGGGGCCAACGTCCTGACTTTC.

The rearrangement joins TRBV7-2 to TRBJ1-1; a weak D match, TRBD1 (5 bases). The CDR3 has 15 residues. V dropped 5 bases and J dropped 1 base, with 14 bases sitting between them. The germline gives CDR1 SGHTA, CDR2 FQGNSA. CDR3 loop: CASSRWDGRNTEAFF. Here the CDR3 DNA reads TGTGCCAGCAGCCGTTGGGACGGCCGGAACACTGAAGCTTTCTTT.

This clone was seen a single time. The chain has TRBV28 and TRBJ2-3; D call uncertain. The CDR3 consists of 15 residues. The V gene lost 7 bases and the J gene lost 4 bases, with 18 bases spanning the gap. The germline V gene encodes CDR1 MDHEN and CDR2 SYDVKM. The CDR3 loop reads CASTPQPGVPDTQYF. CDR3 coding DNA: TGTGCCAGCACTCCTCAACCGGGCGTCCCAGATACGCAGTATTTT.

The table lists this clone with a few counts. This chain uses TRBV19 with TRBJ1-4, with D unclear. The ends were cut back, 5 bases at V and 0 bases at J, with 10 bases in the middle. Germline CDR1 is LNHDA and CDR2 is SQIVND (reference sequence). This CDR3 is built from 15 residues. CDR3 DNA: TGTGCCAGTAGTGATTGGGCGACAACTAATGAAAAACTGTTTTTT. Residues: CASSDWATTNEKLFF.

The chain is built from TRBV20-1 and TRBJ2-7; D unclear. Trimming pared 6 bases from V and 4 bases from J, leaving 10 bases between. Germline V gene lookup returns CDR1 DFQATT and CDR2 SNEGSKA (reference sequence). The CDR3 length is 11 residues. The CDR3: CSATTGYEQYF. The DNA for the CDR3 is TGCAGTGCCACGACCGGGTACGAGCAGTACTTC.